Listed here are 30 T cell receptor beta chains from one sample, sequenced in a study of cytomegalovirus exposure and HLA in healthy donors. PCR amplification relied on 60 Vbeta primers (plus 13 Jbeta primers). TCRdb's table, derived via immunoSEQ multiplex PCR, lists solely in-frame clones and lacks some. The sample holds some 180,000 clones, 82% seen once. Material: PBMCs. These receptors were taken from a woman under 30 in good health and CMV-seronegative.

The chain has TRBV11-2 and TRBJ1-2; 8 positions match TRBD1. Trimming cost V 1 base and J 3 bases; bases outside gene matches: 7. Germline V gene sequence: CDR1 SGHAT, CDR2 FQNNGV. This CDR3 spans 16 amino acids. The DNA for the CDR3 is TGTGCCAGCAGCTTAGGGGTGGACAGGGATCACTATGGCTACACCTTC. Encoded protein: CASSLGVDRDHYGYTF.

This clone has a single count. The CDR3 reads CASSLVEGTNTQYF. The CDR3 DNA reads as TGTGCCAGCAGCTTAGTTGAGGGGACTAATACGCAGTATTTT. This chain joins TRBV7-9 and TRBJ2-3; 7 bases fit TRBD2. The germline V gene has CDR1 SEHNR and CDR2 FQNEAQ (reference sequence). The CDR3 runs 14 residues. J gave up 7 bases and V 1 base, and 5 bases lay outside the gene matches.

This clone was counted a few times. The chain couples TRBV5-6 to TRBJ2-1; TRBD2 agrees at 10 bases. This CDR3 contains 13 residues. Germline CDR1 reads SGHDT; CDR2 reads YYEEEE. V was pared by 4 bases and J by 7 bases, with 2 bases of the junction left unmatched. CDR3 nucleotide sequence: TGTGCCAGCAGCGGACTAGCGGTGAATGAGCAGTTCTTC. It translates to CASSGLAVNEQFF.

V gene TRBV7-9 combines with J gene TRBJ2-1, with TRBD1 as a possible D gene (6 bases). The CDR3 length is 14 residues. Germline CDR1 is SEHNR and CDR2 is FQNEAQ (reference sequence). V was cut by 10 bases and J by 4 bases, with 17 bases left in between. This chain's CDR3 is CATDMDSQYNEQFF. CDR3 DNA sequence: TGTGCCACCGACATGGACAGCCAATACAATGAGCAGTTCTTC.

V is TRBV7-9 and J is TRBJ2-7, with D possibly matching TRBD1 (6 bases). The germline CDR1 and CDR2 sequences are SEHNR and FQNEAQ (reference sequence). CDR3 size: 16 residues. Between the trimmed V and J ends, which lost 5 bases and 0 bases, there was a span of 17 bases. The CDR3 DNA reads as TGTGCCAGCAGCCCCCGTACAGGGAGCCGCTCCTACGAGCAGTACTTC. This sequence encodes CASSPRTGSRSYEQYF.

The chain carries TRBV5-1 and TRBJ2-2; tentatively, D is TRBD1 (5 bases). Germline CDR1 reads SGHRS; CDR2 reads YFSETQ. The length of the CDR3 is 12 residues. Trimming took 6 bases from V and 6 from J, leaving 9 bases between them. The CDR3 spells CASKTVPGELFF. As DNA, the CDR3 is TGCGCCAGCAAGACAGTTCCCGGGGAGCTGTTTTTT.

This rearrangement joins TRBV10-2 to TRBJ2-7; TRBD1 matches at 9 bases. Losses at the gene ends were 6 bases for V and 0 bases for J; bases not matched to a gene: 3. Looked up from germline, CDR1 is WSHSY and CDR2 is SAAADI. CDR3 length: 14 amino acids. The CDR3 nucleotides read TGCGCCAGCAGGGAGACAGGGGGCTCCTACGAGCAGTACGTC. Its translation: CASRETGGSYEQYV.

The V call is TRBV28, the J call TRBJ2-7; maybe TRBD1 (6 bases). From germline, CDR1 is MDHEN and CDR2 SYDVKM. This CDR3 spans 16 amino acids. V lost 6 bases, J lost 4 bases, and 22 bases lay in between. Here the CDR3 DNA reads TGTGCCAGCAGCGAGACCGGACAGTTGGGAAGATACGAGCAGTACTTC. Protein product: CASSETGQLGRYEQYF.

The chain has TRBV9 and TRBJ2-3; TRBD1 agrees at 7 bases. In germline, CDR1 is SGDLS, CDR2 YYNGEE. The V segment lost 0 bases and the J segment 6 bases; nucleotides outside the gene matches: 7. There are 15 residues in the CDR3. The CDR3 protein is CASSVDGQAGDTQYF. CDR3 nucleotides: TGTGCCAGCAGCGTAGACGGACAGGCTGGGGATACGCAGTATTTT.

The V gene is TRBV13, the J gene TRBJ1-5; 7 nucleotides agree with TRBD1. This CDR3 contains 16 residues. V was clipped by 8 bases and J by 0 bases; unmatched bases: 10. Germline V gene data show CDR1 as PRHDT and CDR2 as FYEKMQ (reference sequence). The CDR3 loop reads CASGPWDRPSNQPQHF. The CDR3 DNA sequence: TGTGCCAGCGGACCGTGGGACAGACCTAGCAATCAGCCCCAGCATTTT.

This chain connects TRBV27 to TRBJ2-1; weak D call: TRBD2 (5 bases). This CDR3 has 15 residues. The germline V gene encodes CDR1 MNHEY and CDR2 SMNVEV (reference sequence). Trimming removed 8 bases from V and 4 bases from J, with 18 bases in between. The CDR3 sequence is CASRDEMGVYNEQFF. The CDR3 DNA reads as TGTGCCAGCCGGGATGAAATGGGAGTTTACAATGAGCAGTTCTTC.

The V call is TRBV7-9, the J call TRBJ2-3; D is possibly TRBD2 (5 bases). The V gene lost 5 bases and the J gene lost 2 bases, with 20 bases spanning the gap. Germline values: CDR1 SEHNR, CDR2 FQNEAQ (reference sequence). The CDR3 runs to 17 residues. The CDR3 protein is CASSGRAGSATTDTQYF. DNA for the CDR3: TGTGCCAGCAGCGGGCGGGCTGGGAGCGCGACCACAGATACGCAGTATTTT. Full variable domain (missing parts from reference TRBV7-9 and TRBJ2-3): DTGVSQNPRHKITKRGQNVTFRCDPISEHNRLYWYRQTLGQGPEFLTYFQNEAQLEKSRLLSDRFSAERPKGSFSTLEIQRTEQGDSAMYLCASSGRAGSATTDTQYFGPGTRLTVL.

This CDR3 reads CASSLYKREGPDEQYF. CDR3 in DNA: TGTGCCAGCAGTTTATATAAGCGGGAGGGCCCCGACGAGCAGTACTTC. This sequence joins TRBV28 and TRBJ2-7; 10 bases match TRBD2. The CDR3 covers 16 residues. Germline CDR1 reads MDHEN; CDR2 reads SYDVKM. The ends lost 1 base at V and 5 bases at J; junction bases unmatched: 8.

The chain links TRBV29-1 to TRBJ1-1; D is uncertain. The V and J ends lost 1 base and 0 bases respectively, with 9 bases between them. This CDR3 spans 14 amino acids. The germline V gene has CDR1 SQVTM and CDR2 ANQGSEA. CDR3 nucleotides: TGCAGCGTTGAAGTGGCACAGCTGAACACTGAAGCTTTCTTT. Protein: CSVEVAQLNTEAFF.

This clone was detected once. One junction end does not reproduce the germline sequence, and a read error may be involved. The CDR3 nucleotides are TGCGCCAGCAGCCAAGATCTCGGCAGGTCCTCTGGAAACACCATATATTTT. Translated: CASSQDLGRSSGNTIYF. The chain joins TRBV7-9 to TRBJ1-3; no clear D gene. Germline values: CDR1 SEHNR, CDR2 FQNEAQ (reference sequence). The CDR3 has 17 amino acids. Full variable domain (missing parts from reference TRBV7-9 and TRBJ1-3): DTGVSQNPRHKITKRGQNVTFRCDPISEHNRLYWYRQTLGQGPEFLTYFQNEAQLEKSRLLSDRFSAERPKGSFSTLEIQRTEQGDSAMYLCASSQDLGRSSGNTIYFGEGSWLTVV.

CDR3 nucleotide sequence: TGTGCCAGCAGCGTAGAAGGGACAGGGGTTTACAATGAGCAGTTCTTC. Protein product: CASSVEGTGVYNEQFF. V and J are TRBV9 and TRBJ2-1; 10 nucleotides line up with TRBD1. The length of the CDR3 is 16 residues. J lost 4 bases, V lost 0 bases, and 4 bases had no gene match. CDR1 and CDR2 from the germline V gene are SGDLS and YYNGEE.

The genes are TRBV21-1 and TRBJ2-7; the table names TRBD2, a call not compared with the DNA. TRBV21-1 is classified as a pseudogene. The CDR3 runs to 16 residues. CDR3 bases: TGTGCCAGCAGCTTGGAGGCTAGCGGGAGAAGGTACGAGCAGTACGTC. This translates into CASSLEASGRRYEQYV.

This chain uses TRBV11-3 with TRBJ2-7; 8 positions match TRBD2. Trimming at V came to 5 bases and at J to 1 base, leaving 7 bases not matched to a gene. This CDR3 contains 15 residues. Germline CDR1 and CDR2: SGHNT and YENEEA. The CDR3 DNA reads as TGTGCCAGCAGCGTGGGGGGCGGGAGGTCCTACGAGCAGTACGTC. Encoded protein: CASSVGGGRSYEQYV.

CDR3 in DNA: TGTGCCAGCGGACAAGACAGGGGGAGCAATCAGCCCCAGCATTTT. Its translation: CASGQDRGSNQPQHF. This rearrangement joins TRBV6-1 to TRBJ1-5, with 9 bases lining up with TRBD1. CDR1 and CDR2 (germline): MNHNS, SASEGT. The CDR3 consists of 15 residues. Trimming took 8 bases from V and 1 from J; bases not matched to a gene: 6.

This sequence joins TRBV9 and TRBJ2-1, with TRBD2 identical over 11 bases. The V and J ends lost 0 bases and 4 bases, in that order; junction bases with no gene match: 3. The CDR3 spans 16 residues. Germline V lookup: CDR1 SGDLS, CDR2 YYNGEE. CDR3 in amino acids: CASSVGLAGRYNEQFF. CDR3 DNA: TGTGCCAGCAGCGTAGGACTAGCGGGAAGGTACAATGAGCAGTTCTTC.

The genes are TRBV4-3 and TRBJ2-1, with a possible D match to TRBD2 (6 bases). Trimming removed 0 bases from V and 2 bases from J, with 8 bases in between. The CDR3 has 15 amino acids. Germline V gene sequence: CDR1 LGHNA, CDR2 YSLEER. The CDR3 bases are TGCGCCAGCAGCCAAGACGGGAGTCCCTACAATGAGCAGTTCTTC. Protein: CASSQDGSPYNEQFF.

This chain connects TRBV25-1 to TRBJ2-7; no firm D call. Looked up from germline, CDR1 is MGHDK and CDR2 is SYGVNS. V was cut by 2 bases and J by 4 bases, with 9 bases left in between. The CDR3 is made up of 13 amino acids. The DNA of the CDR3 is TGTGCCAGCAGTGAACTTAACAGTTACGAGCAGTACGTC. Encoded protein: CASSELNSYEQYV.

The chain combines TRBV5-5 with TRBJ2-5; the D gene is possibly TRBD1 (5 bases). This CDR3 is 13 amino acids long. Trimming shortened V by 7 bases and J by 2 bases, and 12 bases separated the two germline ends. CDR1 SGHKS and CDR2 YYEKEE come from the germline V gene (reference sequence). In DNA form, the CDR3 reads TGTGCCAGCCTAGGGGCCGCACAAGAGACCCAGTACTTC. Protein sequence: CASLGAAQETQYF.

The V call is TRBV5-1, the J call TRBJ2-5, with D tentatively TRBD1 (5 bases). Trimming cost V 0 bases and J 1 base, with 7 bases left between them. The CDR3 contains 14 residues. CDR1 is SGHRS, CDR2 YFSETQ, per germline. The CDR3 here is CASSLEGSQETQYF. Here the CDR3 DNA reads TGCGCCAGCAGCTTGGAGGGGTCCCAAGAGACCCAGTACTTC.

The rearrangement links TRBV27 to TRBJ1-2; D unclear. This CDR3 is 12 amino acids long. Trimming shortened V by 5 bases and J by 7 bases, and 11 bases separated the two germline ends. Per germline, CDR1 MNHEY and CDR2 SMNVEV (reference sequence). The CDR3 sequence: CASSPGGFGYTF. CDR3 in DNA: TGTGCCAGCAGTCCTGGCGGCTTTGGCTACACCTTC.

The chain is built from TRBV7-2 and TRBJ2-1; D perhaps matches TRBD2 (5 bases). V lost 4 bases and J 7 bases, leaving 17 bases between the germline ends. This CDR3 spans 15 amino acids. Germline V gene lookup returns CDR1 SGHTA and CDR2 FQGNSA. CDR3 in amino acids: CASSSGYGPGNEQFF. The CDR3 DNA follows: TGTGCCAGCAGCTCAGGTTATGGACCGGGAAATGAGCAGTTCTTC.

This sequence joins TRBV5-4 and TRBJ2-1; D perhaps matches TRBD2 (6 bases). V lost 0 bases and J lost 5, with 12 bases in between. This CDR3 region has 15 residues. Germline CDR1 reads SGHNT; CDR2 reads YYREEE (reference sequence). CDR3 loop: CASSLERDWHNEQFF. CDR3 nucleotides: TGTGCCAGCAGCTTGGAGAGGGACTGGCACAATGAGCAGTTCTTC.

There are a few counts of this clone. The CDR3: CASRRQGANTEAFF. CDR3 nucleotide sequence: TGTGCCAGCCGTAGACAGGGGGCGAACACTGAAGCTTTCTTT. J is TRBJ1-1 and V is TRBV6-5; 10 positions agree with TRBD1. Trimming removed 8 bases from V and 1 base from J; junction bases left unmatched: 4. The germline V gene has CDR1 MNHEY and CDR2 SVGAGI. CDR3 size: 14 residues.

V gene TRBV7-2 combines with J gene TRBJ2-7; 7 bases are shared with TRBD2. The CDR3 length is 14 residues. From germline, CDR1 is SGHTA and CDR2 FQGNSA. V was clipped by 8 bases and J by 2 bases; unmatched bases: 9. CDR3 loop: CASSRDYGTYEQYV. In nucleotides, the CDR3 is TGTGCCAGCTCGCGGGACTACGGGACCTACGAGCAGTACGTC.

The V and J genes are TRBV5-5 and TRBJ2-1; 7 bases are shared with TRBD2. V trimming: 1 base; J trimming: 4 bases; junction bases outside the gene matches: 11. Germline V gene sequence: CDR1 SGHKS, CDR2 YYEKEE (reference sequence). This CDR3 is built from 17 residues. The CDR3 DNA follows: TGTGCCAGCAGCTTGAACAGTGAGCGGGGCCAGTACAATGAGCAGTTCTTC. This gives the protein CASSLNSERGQYNEQFF.